Listed below are T cell receptor beta chains from one sample, sequenced in a study of blood T cell repertoires in COVID-19. The method was immunoSEQ multiplex PCR; TCRdb's version includes in-frame clones alone and lacks a portion of them. The repertoire holds approximately 350,000 clones, with less than 90% as singletons. The sample comprised PBMCs or T cells enriched from blood (not recorded which). Receptors originate from a woman in her 30s who had recovered from COVID-19. The CDR3 runs from the conserved cysteine through the conserved F or W.

v_gene	j_gene	CDR3aa
TRBV7-2	TRBJ1-2	CASSSIRRGGYTF
TRBV3-1/TRBV3-2	TRBJ2-3	CASRHLSGASTDTQYF
TRBV27	TRBJ2-7	CASSLGGTREQYF
TRBV6-5	TRBJ2-7	CASSYGREQYF
TRBV7-9	TRBJ1-5	CASSLAFAGGHQPQHF
TRBV27	TRBJ2-7	CASSLGGNLDEQYF
TRBV10-3	TRBJ2-5	CAISESILAEKQETQYF
TRBV27	TRBJ1-5	CASRRYRNQPQHF
TRBV11-3	TRBJ2-7	CASSFGSGGPYEQYF
TRBV5-6	TRBJ2-7	CASSLNNYEQYF
TRBV21-1	TRBJ2-7	CASSRSGYRDRGYEQYF
TRBV19	TRBJ1-3	CASSMLLVSGGSSGNTIYF
TRBV6-5	TRBJ2-3	CASLTGGRTDTQYF
TRBV30	TRBJ1-2	CAWSSNVGGKYGYTF
TRBV27	TRBJ2-2	CASSPWDRGRSGSGELFF
TRBV19	TRBJ2-3	CASSIPGAGADTQYF
TRBV19	TRBJ1-2	CASTPGLNGNYGYTF
TRBV7-2	TRBJ2-7	CASSPRQGTYEQYF
TRBV2	TRBJ2-1	CASRSTASASYNEQFF
TRBV9	TRBJ2-1	CASSVGLLAGDFYNEQFF
TRBV19	TRBJ2-7	CASSMSGSSYEQYF
TRBV3-1/TRBV3-2	TRBJ2-7	CASRLGTSAWDEQYF
TRBV2	TRBJ1-6	CASRRTGGSDSPLHF
TRBV4-1	TRBJ2-7	CASSLTTDGTYEQYF
TRBV28	TRBJ2-1	CASSSPTSYPTYEQFF
TRBV29-1	TRBJ1-2	CSVERTGGLNYGYTF
TRBV3-1/TRBV3-2	TRBJ1-2	CASSQGGENGYTF
TRBV2	TRBJ2-7	CASKPGDYEQYF
TRBV3-1/TRBV3-2	TRBJ2-7	CASSQDQYLYEQYF
TRBV5-4	TRBJ1-3	CASSLSDYSGNTIYF
TRBV7-8	TRBJ1-4	CASSLAFTRMQGKASREKLFF
TRBV10-1	TRBJ1-1	CASSDPGGTEAFF
TRBV5-4	TRBJ1-1	CASSPGGRDTEAFF
TRBV25-1	TRBJ1-1	CASSEVSGGEAFF
TRBV19	TRBJ2-7	CASSSRSGGNPYEQYF
TRBV27	TRBJ2-6	CASRTGGSMGANVLTF
TRBV7-8	TRBJ2-3	CASSPRLDTQYF
TRBV7-9	TRBJ2-7	CASSQTAGKGSPSYEQYF
TRBV6-6	TRBJ1-1	CASSPLRGSNTEAFF
TRBV27	TRBJ1-2	CASSHGSYGYTF
TRBV5-1	TRBJ1-2	CASSPTGTNYGYTF
TRBV2	TRBJ2-5	CASSASGLGETQYF
TRBV3-1/TRBV3-2	TRBJ2-7	CASSQTETGEQYF
TRBV5-6	TRBJ2-1	CASSLPEADRLNEQFF
TRBV3-1/TRBV3-2	TRBJ2-3	CASSQGRTSGDTDTQYF
TRBV19	TRBJ1-2	CASFENYGYTF
TRBV6-2/TRBV6-3	TRBJ2-2	CASSYEDVRAGELFF
TRBV2	TRBJ2-7	CASIGTGGYEQYF
TRBV25-1	TRBJ1-1	CASSELGQDSTEAFF
TRBV9	TRBJ1-3	CASSGEQGAEGNTIYF